These 30 T cell receptor beta chains were all obtained from the same sample, sequenced in a study of shared clonotypes between healthy human individuals. Sequenced by immunoSEQ multiplex PCR; TCRdb stores in-frame clones only, minus some. The data hold roughly 2.5 million clones, with around nine tenths observed a single time. Sequencing used naive CD4+ T cells sorted from blood. Subset described: CD45RA+ positively selected. The receptors were sampled from a man aged 18 to 35 in good health.

The V gene is TRBV5-1, the J gene TRBJ2-3; TRBD1 aligns across 8 bases. V shed 3 bases, J shed 0 bases, and the junction held 6 bases outside the gene matches. Germline CDR1 and CDR2: SGHRS and YFSETQ. The CDR3 has 16 amino acids. CDR3 coding DNA: TGCGCCAGCAGCTGGAATGGACAGGGAAGCACAGATACGCAGTATTTT. Residues: CASSWNGQGSTDTQYF.

The rearrangement joins TRBV11-2 to TRBJ1-2, with 12 bases that match TRBD1. V was pared by 0 bases and J by 8 bases, with 4 bases of the junction left unmatched. Germline CDR1 and CDR2: SGHAT and FQNNGV. This CDR3 is 15 amino acids long. DNA for the CDR3: TGTGCCAGCAGCTTAGAGGGACAGGGGGCAAGCGGCTACACCTTC. The encoded protein is CASSLEGQGASGYTF.

The CDR3 loop reads CASSFAGSYEQYF. The CDR3 DNA reads TGTGCCAGCAGCTTCGCGGGAAGTTACGAGCAGTACTTC. V gene TRBV7-2 combines with J gene TRBJ2-7; D may be TRBD2 (6 bases). The CDR3 consists of 13 residues. CDR1 and CDR2 (germline): SGHTA, FQGNSA. V was pared by 3 bases and J by 4 bases, with 10 bases between.

This clone was counted a single time. The chain carries TRBV9 and TRBJ2-2, with 7 bases that match TRBD2. Per the germline V gene, CDR1 is SGDLS and CDR2 is YYNGEE. This CDR3 contains 15 residues. The V and J ends lost 3 bases and 6 bases, in that order; junction bases with no gene match: 8. The CDR3: CASSEGLVGAGELFF. The CDR3 DNA follows: TGTGCCAGCAGCGAAGGACTAGTGGGGGCCGGGGAGCTGTTTTTT.

V is TRBV19 and J is TRBJ2-2, with D perhaps matching TRBD2 (6 bases). V was clipped by 5 bases and J by 4 bases, with 11 bases between them. This CDR3 has 14 residues. CDR1 is LNHDA, CDR2 SQIVND, per germline (reference sequence). DNA for the CDR3: TGTGCCAGTAGTTGGGGACTCCCCACCGGGGAGCTGTTTTTT. The encoded protein is CASSWGLPTGELFF.

This rearrangement joins TRBV4-1 to TRBJ1-5; D call uncertain. This CDR3 is built from 16 residues. Germline loops: CDR1 MGHRA, CDR2 YSYEKL. V was pared by 0 bases and J by 3 bases, with 12 bases between. The CDR3 loop reads CASSQEFGQLNQPQHF. CDR3 in DNA: TGCGCCAGCAGCCAAGAATTCGGGCAGCTCAATCAGCCCCAGCATTTT.

The chain combines TRBV6-1 with TRBJ2-2, with D unresolved. The CDR3 contains 11 residues. V was clipped by 6 bases and J by 9 bases, with 8 bases between them. The germline V gene has CDR1 MNHNS and CDR2 SASEGT. The CDR3 nucleotides are TGTGCCAGCAGAACAGAGAGGGAGCTGTTTTTT. Encoded protein: CASRTERELFF.

V usage is TRBV7-6 and J usage is TRBJ1-4; 8 nucleotides line up with TRBD1. V was pared by 5 bases and J by 8 bases, with 10 bases of the junction left unmatched. The CDR3 sequence is 15 residues long. Germline V gene lookup returns CDR1 SGHVS and CDR2 FNYEAQ. The CDR3 DNA reads TGTGCCAGCAGCCTTGGGACAGGCCGAGAAGAAAAACTGTTTTTT. Its protein product is CASSLGTGREEKLFF. Full variable domain (missing parts from reference TRBV7-6 and TRBJ1-4): GAGVSQSPRYKVTKRGQDVALRCDPISGHVSLYWYRQALGQGPEFLTYFNYEAQQDKSGLPNDRFSAERPEGSISTLTIQRTEQRDSAMYRCASSLGTGREEKLFFGSGTQLSVL.

J is TRBJ1-6 and V is TRBV11-3, with D unclear. The length of the CDR3 is 13 residues. Germline V CDR1 and CDR2: SGHNT, YENEEA. V was pared by 1 base and J by 9 bases, with 7 bases between. The CDR3 loop is CASSLVRPSPLHF. Written as DNA, the CDR3 is TGTGCCAGCAGCTTAGTACGCCCTTCACCCCTCCACTTT. The full variable domain, its missing parts supplied by reference TRBV11-3 and TRBJ1-6, is EAGVVQSPRYKIIEKKQPVAFWCNPISGHNTLYWYLQNLGQGPELLIRYENEEAVDDSQLPKDRFSAERLKGVDSTLKIQPAELGDSAVYLCASSLVRPSPLHFGNGTRLTVT.

This clone was seen once. This chain uses TRBV6-5 with TRBJ2-3, with D tentatively TRBD2 (5 bases). Trimming stripped 4 bases from V and 1 base from J, with 15 bases between. Per germline, CDR1 MNHEY and CDR2 SVGAGI. The CDR3 extends over 16 amino acids. CDR3 protein: CASSSFSVPGTDTQYF. Written as DNA, the CDR3 is TGTGCCAGCAGTTCTTTTAGCGTACCGGGCACAGATACGCAGTATTTT.

This chain connects TRBV6-1 to TRBJ1-1; D gene uncertain. CDR1 and CDR2 (germline): MNHNS, SASEGT. The CDR3 spans 16 residues. The ends were cut back, 4 bases at V and 2 bases at J, with 17 bases in the middle. CDR3 sequence: CASSGTRPGSNTEAFF. The CDR3 nucleotides read TGTGCCAGCAGTGGGACTCGACCCGGGAGTAACACTGAAGCTTTCTTT.

This CDR3 is CASSSFFFSKGGSQETQYF. For the CDR3, the DNA is TGTGCCAGCAGCTCCTTTTTTTTCAGTAAGGGGGGGTCCCAAGAGACCCAGTACTTC. The rearrangement links TRBV7-2 to TRBJ2-5, with D tentatively TRBD2 (7 bases). In germline, CDR1 is SGHTA, CDR2 FQGNSA. The CDR3 contains 19 residues. V gave up 4 bases and J gave up 1 base, with 25 bases separating them.

The chain recombines TRBV6-1 with TRBJ2-5; D might be TRBD2 (7 bases). V lost 7 bases and J lost 0, with 12 bases in between. The germline V gene encodes CDR1 MNHNS and CDR2 SASEGT. CDR3 size: 14 residues. CDR3 in amino acids: CASMRGGNQETQYF. Here the CDR3 DNA reads TGTGCCAGCATGAGGGGGGGCAACCAAGAGACCCAGTACTTC.

A remark on this clone: The same CDR3 is also encoded by other DNA sequences in this sample. The chain joins TRBV5-1 to TRBJ1-2, with a tentative D call TRBD1 (5 bases). V lost 0 bases to trimming and J lost 3 bases, with 9 bases between them. Germline-derived CDR1 and CDR2 are SGHRS and YFSETQ. The CDR3 is made up of 14 amino acids. This chain's CDR3 is CASSLAGGDYGYTF. CDR3 coding DNA: TGCGCCAGCAGCTTGGCTGGGGGGGACTATGGCTACACCTTC.

This clone is a singleton in its sample. This sequence joins TRBV9 and TRBJ2-1; D is ambiguous. CDR3 length equals 16 residues. Trimming left V 0 bases short and J 8 bases short, with 18 bases between. Germline V gives CDR1 SGDLS, CDR2 YYNGEE. CDR3 in DNA: TGTGCCAGCAGCGTAGACGCGGCCGGCTCTAGGCATGAGCAGTTCTTC. Protein sequence: CASSVDAAGSRHEQFF.

A few counts support this clone. The chain joins TRBV30 to TRBJ1-1, with D uncertain. V lost 5 bases, J lost 2 bases, and 6 bases lay in between. Germline assignment: CDR1 GTSNPN and CDR2 SVGIG (reference sequence). CDR3 length: 11 amino acids. In DNA form, the CDR3 reads TGTGCCTGGGGTTTCAACACTGAAGCTTTCTTT. Translated, it gives CAWGFNTEAFF.

The V call is TRBV7-2, the J call TRBJ2-7, with D maybe TRBD2 (6 bases). V was shortened by 5 bases and J by 0 bases, with 11 bases between the two germline ends. Germline CDR1 reads SGHTA; CDR2 reads FQGNSA. This CDR3 contains 14 residues. The chain's CDR3 is CASSTLADSYEQYF. As DNA, the CDR3 is TGTGCCAGCAGCACGTTAGCGGACTCCTACGAGCAGTACTTC.

This clone has just one count. Other DNA sequences in the sample encode the same CDR3. The chain has TRBV5-1 and TRBJ1-2; D not certain. There are 14 residues in the CDR3. V was trimmed by 1 base and J by 4 bases, leaving 11 bases between them. The V gene's germline CDR1 is SGHRS and CDR2 YFSETQ. This chain's CDR3 is CASSLSGSGYGYTF. The CDR3 DNA is TGCGCCAGCAGCTTGAGTGGGAGCGGCTATGGCTACACCTTC.

This clone was detected only once. The V gene is TRBV7-9, the J gene TRBJ1-3; 8 bases fit TRBD1. Germline CDR1 SEHNR, CDR2 FQNEAQ (reference sequence). With 10 bases clipped from V and 3 bases from J, the junction kept 8 bases outside the gene matches. The CDR3 consists of 14 residues. CDR3 coding DNA: TGTGCCATCACAACTACAGGGGGTGGAAACACCATATATTTT. It translates to CAITTTGGGNTIYF.

The chain employs TRBV2 and TRBJ1-2; D is perhaps TRBD1 (6 bases). CDR3 length: 15 residues. Germline values: CDR1 SNHLY, CDR2 FYNNEI. With 4 bases removed from V and 2 bases from J, the gap between germline ends came to 14 bases. CDR3 sequence: CASSGLQGVNYGYTF. The CDR3 DNA is TGTGCCAGCAGTGGGTTACAGGGAGTAAACTATGGCTACACCTTC.

This clone was observed once. This chain connects TRBV25-1 to TRBJ2-5; possibly TRBD2 for D (6 bases). Germline V gives CDR1 MGHDK, CDR2 SYGVNS. The V end lost 1 base, the J end lost 5 bases, and 17 bases lay between the germline ends. The CDR3 loop spans 16 amino acids. CDR3 protein: CASSEWGLAERETQYF. As DNA, the CDR3 is TGTGCCAGCAGTGAATGGGGGTTAGCGGAACGGGAGACCCAGTACTTC.

This sequence joins TRBV6-9 and TRBJ1-2; D is unresolved. V lost 4 bases, J lost 4 bases, and 28 bases lay in between. CDR1 is MNHGY, CDR2 SVAAGI, per germline. CDR3 size: 19 residues. As DNA, the CDR3 is TGTGCCAGCAGTTCCACGCATTCAGGTGGGCACCGGGCCTCCTATGGCTACACCTTC. Its protein product is CASSSTHSGGHRASYGYTF.

This clone was seen just once. The chain employs TRBV27 and TRBJ1-4, with D perhaps TRBD1 (6 bases). Trimming cost V 5 bases and J 4 bases, with 11 bases left between them. The CDR3 loop spans 14 amino acids. Germline CDR1 is MNHEY and CDR2 is SMNVEV (reference sequence). CDR3 protein: CASSRQALNEKLFF. DNA for the CDR3: TGTGCCAGCAGTCGACAGGCCCTTAATGAAAAACTGTTTTTT.

Worth noting for this clone: Other DNA sequences in the sample encode the same CDR3. The CDR3 is CASSYRENYGYTF. For the CDR3, the DNA is TGTGCCAGCAGTTACAGGGAGAACTATGGCTACACCTTC. The chain links TRBV6-5 to TRBJ1-2; no clear D gene. V lost 2 bases to trimming and J lost 2 bases, with 6 bases between them. The CDR3 covers 13 residues. Looked up from germline, CDR1 is MNHEY and CDR2 is SVGAGI.

The CDR3 DNA sequence: TGTGCCAGCAGCAGTGAGTACCACGAGCAGTACTTC. Translating it yields CASSSEYHEQYF. The rearrangement links TRBV9 to TRBJ2-5; D remains ambiguous. The end of the DNA fits TRBJ2-7 better, so the J call may be wrong. Germline assignment: CDR1 SGDLS and CDR2 YYNGEE. CDR3 length equals 12 residues.

V is TRBV4-2 and J is TRBJ2-3; 9 nucleotides agree with TRBD2. The V and J ends lost 4 bases and 1 base, in that order; junction bases with no gene match: 6. The CDR3 contains 16 residues. Germline values: CDR1 LGHNA, CDR2 YNFKEQ. This chain's CDR3 is CASSPPRTSGTDTQYF. The CDR3 nucleotides are TGTGCCAGCAGCCCCCCTCGGACTAGCGGCACAGATACGCAGTATTTT.

The chain links TRBV18 to TRBJ2-7; 8 bases agree with TRBD1. Germline values: CDR1 KGHSH, CDR2 LQKENI. The CDR3 consists of 16 residues. Trimming took 3 bases from V and 0 from J; bases not matched to a gene: 7. The CDR3 reads CASSPQTGGNSYEQYF. CDR3 in DNA: TGTGCCAGCTCACCGCAAACAGGGGGAAACTCCTACGAGCAGTACTTC.

The chain links TRBV25-1 to TRBJ1-2; no clear D. Germline V gene data show CDR1 as MGHDK and CDR2 as SYGVNS. Trimming pared 8 bases from V and 3 bases from J, leaving 19 bases between. This CDR3 has 15 residues. The CDR3, as DNA: TGTGCCAGCCAACATTACGCCCCACGCTACTATGGCTACACCTTC. Its protein product is CASQHYAPRYYGYTF.

V and J are TRBV18 and TRBJ2-3; TRBD2 aligns across 9 bases. V trimming: 0 bases; J trimming: 14 bases; junction bases outside the gene matches: 15. The CDR3 consists of 16 residues. Germline assignment: CDR1 KGHSH and CDR2 LQKENI. The CDR3 region has the DNA TGTGCCAGCTCACCACCCGGCCAGCGGGAGGCCCCTCGGGGGTATTTT. It specifies CASSPPGQREAPRGYF.

The rearrangement joins TRBV2 to TRBJ1-6; 9 positions agree with TRBD1. This CDR3 spans 14 amino acids. From germline, CDR1 is SNHLY and CDR2 FYNNEI. The V and J ends lost 7 bases and 5 bases, in that order; junction bases with no gene match: 3. This CDR3 is CASTGTGNNSPLHF. The CDR3 nucleotides are TGTGCCAGCACCGGGACAGGGAATAATTCACCCCTCCACTTT. Variable domain in full (rest from reference TRBV2 and TRBJ1-6): EPEVTQTPSHQVTQMGQEVILRCVPISNHLYFYWYRQILGQKVEFLVSFYNNEISEKSEIFDDQFSVERPDGSNFTLKIRSTKLEDSAMYFCASTGTGNNSPLHFGNGTRLTVT.